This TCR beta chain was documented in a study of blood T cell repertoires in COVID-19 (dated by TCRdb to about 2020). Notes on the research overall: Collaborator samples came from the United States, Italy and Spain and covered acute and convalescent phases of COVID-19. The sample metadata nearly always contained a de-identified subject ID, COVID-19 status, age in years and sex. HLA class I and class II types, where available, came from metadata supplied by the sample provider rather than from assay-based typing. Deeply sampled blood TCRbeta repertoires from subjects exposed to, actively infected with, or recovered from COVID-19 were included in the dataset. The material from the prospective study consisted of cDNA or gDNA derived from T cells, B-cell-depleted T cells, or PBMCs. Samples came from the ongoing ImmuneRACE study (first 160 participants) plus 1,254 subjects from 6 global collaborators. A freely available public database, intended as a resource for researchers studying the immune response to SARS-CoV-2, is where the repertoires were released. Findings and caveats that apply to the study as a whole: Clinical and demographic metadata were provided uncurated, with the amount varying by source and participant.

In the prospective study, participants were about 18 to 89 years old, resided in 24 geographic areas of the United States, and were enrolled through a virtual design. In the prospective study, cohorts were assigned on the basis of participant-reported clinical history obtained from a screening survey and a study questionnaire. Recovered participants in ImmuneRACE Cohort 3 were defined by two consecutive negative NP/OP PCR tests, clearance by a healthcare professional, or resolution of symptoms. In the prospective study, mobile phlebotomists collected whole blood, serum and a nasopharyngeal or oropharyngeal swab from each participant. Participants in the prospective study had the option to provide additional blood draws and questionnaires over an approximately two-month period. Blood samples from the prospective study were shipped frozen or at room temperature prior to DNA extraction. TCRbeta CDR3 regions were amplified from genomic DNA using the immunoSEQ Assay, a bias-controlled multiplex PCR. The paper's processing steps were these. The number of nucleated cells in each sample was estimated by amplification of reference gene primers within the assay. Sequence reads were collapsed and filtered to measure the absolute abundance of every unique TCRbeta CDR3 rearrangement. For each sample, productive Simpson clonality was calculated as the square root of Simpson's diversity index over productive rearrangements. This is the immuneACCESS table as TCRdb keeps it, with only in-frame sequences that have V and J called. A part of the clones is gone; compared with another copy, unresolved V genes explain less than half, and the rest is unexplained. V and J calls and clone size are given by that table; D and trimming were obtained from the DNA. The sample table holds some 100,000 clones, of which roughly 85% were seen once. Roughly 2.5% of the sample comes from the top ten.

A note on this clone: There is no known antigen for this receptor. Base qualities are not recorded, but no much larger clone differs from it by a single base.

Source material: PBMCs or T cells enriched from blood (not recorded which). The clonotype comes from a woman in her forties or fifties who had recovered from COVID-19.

This receptor has the CDR3 CASSPDSSGNTIYF. The DNA sequence is as follows: TGCGCCAGCAGCCCGGACAGCTCTGGAAACACCATATATTTT. The receptor chain draws on TRBV5-1 and TRBJ1-3; perhaps TRBD1 is the D gene, with 6 bases matching. CDR1 and CDR2, looked up from the germline V gene, are SGHRS and YFSETQ. Trimming at the junction amounts to 4 bases on V and 0 bases on J, and the germline ends lie 8 bases apart. Including cysteine and phenylalanine, the CDR3 has 14 amino acids. CDR3 DNA is the only sequence kept; it has 42 bases, read in frame from the first base.